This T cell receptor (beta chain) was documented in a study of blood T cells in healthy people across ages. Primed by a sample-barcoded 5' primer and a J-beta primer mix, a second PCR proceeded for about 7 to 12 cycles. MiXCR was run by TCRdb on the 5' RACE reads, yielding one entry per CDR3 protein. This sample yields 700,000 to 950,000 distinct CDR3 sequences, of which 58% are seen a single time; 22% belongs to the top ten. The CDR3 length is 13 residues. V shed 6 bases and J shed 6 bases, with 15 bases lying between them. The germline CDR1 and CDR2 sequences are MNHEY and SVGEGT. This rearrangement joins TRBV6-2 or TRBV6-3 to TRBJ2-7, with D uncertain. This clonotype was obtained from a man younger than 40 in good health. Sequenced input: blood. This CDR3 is CASSLIVAAEQYF. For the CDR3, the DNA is TGTGCCAGCAGCCTAATCGTCGCAGCCGAGCAGTACTTC.